These 18 T cell receptor beta chains share one sample of origin, sequenced in a study of long-term antiretroviral therapy in people with HIV. The run of the v3.0 immunoSEQ assay was at survey level. Libraries were prepared by immunoSEQ multiplex PCR; TCRdb keeps only in-frame clonotypes and omits some of them. The sample records under 20,000 clones, 75% to 85% being singletons. This sample comprised unsorted PBMCs, obtained 0.2 years after starting antiretroviral therapy. Source of these receptors: a woman in her thirties or forties with HIV.

The chain is built from TRBV11-3 and TRBJ2-2, with D unclear. V was pared by 5 bases and J by 4 bases, with 14 bases between. The length of the CDR3 is 15 residues. Germline V gene sequence: CDR1 SGHNT, CDR2 YENEEA. This CDR3 is CASSPPFSGTGELFF. CDR3 DNA sequence: TGTGCCAGCAGCCCGCCTTTTTCGGGCACCGGGGAGCTGTTTTTT.

This clone has just one count. The gene calls are TRBV12-5 and TRBJ2-1, with 8 bases that match TRBD1. The CDR3 extends over 12 amino acids. Germline V gene data show CDR1 as LGHNT and CDR2 as FRNRAP. With V trimmed by 5 bases and J by 10 bases, 4 bases remained unmatched. CDR3 nucleotides: TGTGCTAGTGGTCTGGACAGGGACGAGCAGTTCTTC. Encoded protein: CASGLDRDEQFF. Full variable domain (rest looked up from reference TRBV12-5 and TRBJ2-1): DARVTQTPRHKVTEMGQEVTMRCQPILGHNTVFWYRQTMMQGLELLAYFRNRAPLDDSGMPKDRFSAEMPDATLATLKIQPSEPRDSAVYFCASGLDRDEQFFGPGTRLTVL.

This chain connects TRBV19 to TRBJ2-2; D gene uncertain. CDR3 length equals 15 residues. From germline, CDR1 is LNHDA and CDR2 SQIVND (reference sequence). V shed 8 bases and J shed 0 bases, with 13 bases lying between them. CDR3 sequence: CASGYASANTGELFF. The CDR3 coding sequence is TGTGCCAGTGGATACGCGAGTGCGAACACCGGGGAGCTGTTTTTT.

The rearrangement links TRBV29-1 to TRBJ2-1, with 9 bases fitting TRBD1. CDR1 and CDR2 from the germline V gene are SQVTM and ANQGSEA. The CDR3 is 14 amino acids. V shed 5 bases and J 5 bases; nucleotides not matched to a gene: 7. Written as DNA, the CDR3 is TGCAGCGTTTATGGGACAGGGAAAAACAATGAGCAGTTCTTC. The encoded protein is CSVYGTGKNNEQFF.

The chain couples TRBV5-1 to TRBJ1-1; D gene uncertain. The CDR3 has 13 amino acids. Between the trimmed V and J ends, which lost 0 bases and 6 bases, there was a span of 9 bases. Germline V gene data show CDR1 as SGHRS and CDR2 as YFSETQ. This chain's CDR3 is CASSLVPGAEAFF. In nucleotides, the CDR3 is TGCGCCAGCAGCTTGGTACCAGGTGCTGAAGCTTTCTTT.

This clone was counted between two and nine times. Here the CDR3 reads CASSGRTGGNTIYF. CDR3 DNA sequence: TGTGCCAGCAGCGGTCGGACAGGCGGAAACACCATATATTTT. The gene calls are TRBV5-6 and TRBJ1-3, with 7 bases fitting TRBD1. Germline V gene sequence: CDR1 SGHDT, CDR2 YYEEEE. Trimming removed 4 bases from V and 4 bases from J; junction bases left unmatched: 5. There are 14 residues in the CDR3.

This clone was detected a few times. The chain joins TRBV5-4 to TRBJ2-3, with 10 bases fitting TRBD1. The junction had 10 bases not matched to a gene; V was cut back by 0 bases and J by 0 bases. The CDR3 runs 19 residues. CDR1 is SGHNT, CDR2 YYREEE, per germline (reference sequence). The CDR3: CASSLGFRDRGSSTDTQYF. Written as DNA, the CDR3 is TGTGCCAGCAGCTTGGGGTTTCGGGACAGGGGTTCCAGCACAGATACGCAGTATTTT.

The chain has TRBV6-5 and TRBJ1-2, with D perhaps matching TRBD1 (6 bases). The CDR3 has 15 residues. From germline, CDR1 is MNHEY and CDR2 SVGAGI. Trimming took off 4 bases at V and 4 bases at J, with 16 bases between the two ends. The CDR3 spells CASSSSPTGAYGYTF. The CDR3 DNA is TGTGCCAGCAGTTCCTCGCCGACAGGAGCCTATGGCTACACCTTC.

This rearrangement joins TRBV19 to TRBJ1-1; D call uncertain. With 4 bases removed from V and 4 bases from J, the gap between germline ends came to 10 bases. CDR1 and CDR2 from the germline V gene are LNHDA and SQIVND (reference sequence). The CDR3 runs to 13 residues. CDR3 bases: TGTGCCAGTAGTACCCTGGGAGGCACTGAAGCTTTCTTT. Translation gives CASSTLGGTEAFF.

The V gene is TRBV7-9, the J gene TRBJ1-2; weak D call: TRBD1 (5 bases). Germline loops: CDR1 SEHNR, CDR2 FQNEAQ (reference sequence). V shed 1 base and J shed 5 bases, with 11 bases lying between them. The length of the CDR3 is 14 residues. The CDR3 DNA sequence: TGTGCCAGCAGCTTAGTGGGGCCTGGTTATGGCTACACCTTC. This codes for CASSLVGPGYGYTF.

The chain links TRBV4-3 to TRBJ1-5; 7 positions match TRBD1. Germline CDR1 and CDR2: LGHNA and YSLEER. The V segment lost 2 bases and the J segment 4 bases; nucleotides outside the gene matches: 2. The CDR3 sequence is 14 residues long. The CDR3 spells CASSQFRGNQPQHF. The CDR3 coding sequence is TGCGCCAGCAGCCAATTCAGGGGGAATCAGCCCCAGCATTTT.

This chain links TRBV10-2 with TRBJ2-1, with TRBD2 matching over 9 bases. The CDR3 is made up of 15 amino acids. Trimming took 4 bases from V and 7 from J; bases not matched to a gene: 8. CDR1 and CDR2 (germline): WSHSY, SAAADI. This chain's CDR3 is CASSAFSGSRNEQFF. CDR3 coding DNA: TGCGCCAGCAGTGCCTTTAGCGGGAGTAGAAATGAGCAGTTCTTC.

This chain links TRBV25-1 with TRBJ2-7; 8 bases are a match to TRBD1. This CDR3 region has 14 residues. The trim removed 4 bases at V and 7 bases at J, leaving 9 bases unmatched. In germline, CDR1 is MGHDK, CDR2 SYGVNS. CDR3 loop: CASSGSGGSREQYF. The CDR3 DNA is TGTGCCAGCAGTGGGTCAGGGGGCTCGAGGGAGCAGTACTTC.

In DNA form, the CDR3 reads TGTGCCAGTGAGCGGTACAGGGGTACAGATACGCAGTATTTT. This encodes CASERYRGTDTQYF. The chain has TRBV27 and TRBJ2-3; TRBD1 matches at 7 bases. The CDR3 is made up of 14 amino acids. V shed 9 bases, J shed 3 bases, and the junction held 9 bases outside the gene matches. Looked up from germline, CDR1 is MNHEY and CDR2 is SMNVEV (reference sequence).

The chain employs TRBV14 and TRBJ2-5; D is ambiguous. The germline V gene has CDR1 SGHDN and CDR2 FVKESK. There are 14 residues in the CDR3. Trimming cost V 0 bases and J 4 bases, with 9 bases left between them. The CDR3 reads CASSQDVGGETQYF. CDR3 nucleotides: TGTGCCAGCAGCCAAGATGTAGGCGGAGAGACCCAGTACTTC.

This chain connects TRBV5-1 to TRBJ2-5, with D possibly TRBD2 on 5 matching bases. CDR3 length: 14 amino acids. Trimming left V 4 bases short and J 5 bases short, with 15 bases between. Germline CDR1 reads SGHRS; CDR2 reads YFSETQ. CDR3 amino acids: CASSPGTGPETQYF. CDR3 nucleotide sequence: TGCGCCAGCAGCCCGGGAACGGGCCCGGAGACCCAGTACTTC.

This clone has only one observation. The V gene is TRBV27, the J gene TRBJ2-5; the match to TRBD2 covers 9 bases. The V and J ends lost 5 bases and 8 bases, in that order; junction bases with no gene match: 15. CDR3 length: 16 residues. The V gene's germline CDR1 is MNHEY and CDR2 SMNVEV (reference sequence). CDR3 loop: CASSLSLAGEPDTQYF. The CDR3 region has the DNA TGTGCCAGCAGTCTCTCACTAGCGGGTGAGCCCGATACCCAGTACTTC.

The chain has TRBV5-1 and TRBJ1-3; no definite D call. Germline CDR1 and CDR2: SGHRS and YFSETQ. The V end was cut by 0 bases, the J end by 1 base, with 5 bases between. The CDR3 has 14 residues. The DNA of the CDR3 is TGCGCCAGCAGCTTGGGGGGATCTGGAAACACCATATATTTT. Translating gives CASSLGGSGNTIYF.